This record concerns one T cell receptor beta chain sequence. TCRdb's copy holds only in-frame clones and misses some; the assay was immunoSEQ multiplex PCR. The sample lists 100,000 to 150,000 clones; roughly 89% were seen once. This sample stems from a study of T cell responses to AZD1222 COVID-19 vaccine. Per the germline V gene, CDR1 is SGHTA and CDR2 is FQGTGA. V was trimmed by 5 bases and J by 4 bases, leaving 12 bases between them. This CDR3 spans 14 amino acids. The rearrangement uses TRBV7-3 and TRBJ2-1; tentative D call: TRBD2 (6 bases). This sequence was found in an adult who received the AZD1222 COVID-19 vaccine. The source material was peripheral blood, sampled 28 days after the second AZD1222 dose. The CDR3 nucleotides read TGTGCCAGCAGCCCACTCGGGACTTACAATGAGCAGTTCTTC. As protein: CASSPLGTYNEQFF.